The following is a TCR beta chain sequence with its context. Isolated RNA was reverse transcribed into cDNA used as the sequencing template. The method was immunoSEQ multiplex PCR; TCRdb's version includes in-frame clones alone and lacks a portion of them. The sample lists 200,000 to 250,000 clones, 50% to 70% occurring once. The sample is drawn from a study of CD8+ T cells in alopecia areata. Sample treatment: oral pan-JAK inhibitor, 5-10 mg twice daily. Losses at the gene ends were 2 bases for V and 10 bases for J; bases not matched to a gene: 9. The CDR3 has 14 residues. Germline loops: CDR1 GTSNPN, CDR2 SVGIG (reference sequence).

Sequenced material: CD4+ T cells sorted from blood, taken at week 4, from a patient treated with tofacitinib. This TCR was recovered from a human donor with alopecia areata. V is TRBV30 and J is TRBJ1-1; 11 bases are shared with TRBD1. In DNA form, the CDR3 reads TGTGCCTGGAGTAGGGGACAGGGGGAAGGCCGAGCTTTCTTT. Translating it yields CAWSRGQGEGRAFF.